This T cell receptor beta chain was documented in a study of cytomegalovirus exposure and HLA in healthy donors. Germline V CDR1 and CDR2: MGHRA, YSYEKL. V lost 0 bases to trimming and J lost 5 bases; unmatched junction nucleotides: 11. This CDR3 is built from 18 residues. Primers for the PCR totalled 60 Vbeta and 13 Jbeta. The data were produced by immunoSEQ multiplex PCR, yet TCRdb's version contains in-frame clones alone and is incomplete. Of 250,000 to 350,000 clones listed, around 86% are singletons. The TCR was taken from a man aged 35 to 55 in good health and CMV-seropositive. The sequencing sample was made of PBMCs. The chain employs TRBV4-1 and TRBJ2-5; 11 bases line up with TRBD1. CDR3 sequence reads: CASSQDRLVGQGVETQYF. The CDR3 coding sequence is TGCGCCAGCAGCCAAGATCGCTTAGTGGGACAGGGGGTCGAGACCCAGTACTTC.